This TCR beta chain originates from a study of beta chain features in type 1 diabetes. Purities in excess of 95% were seen in all sorted populations. In its sample, this clone was seen many times. The antigen remains unidentified. The study reverse transcribed the entire isolated RNA, so it sequenced expressed TCRB transcripts. Sequenced by immunoSEQ multiplex PCR; TCRdb stores in-frame clones only, minus some. The sample lists some 150,000 clones; over 8.5% were seen once. Points from the study as a whole: PCR might pick shorter templates more often, in the same way for patients and controls.

Losses at the gene ends were 2 bases for V and 1 base for J; bases not matched to a gene: 9. This CDR3 has 18 amino acids. Germline V CDR1 and CDR2: KGHSH, LQKENI. Sequencing input: central memory CD4+ T cells from blood. This receptor was taken from a man younger than 35 in good health. This chain connects TRBV18 to TRBJ2-3; TRBD2 aligns across 10 bases. CDR3 sequence: CASSPSFVGTSGTDTQYF. In DNA form, the CDR3 reads TGTGCCAGCTCACCATCCTTCGTCGGGACTAGCGGCACAGATACGCAGTATTTT.